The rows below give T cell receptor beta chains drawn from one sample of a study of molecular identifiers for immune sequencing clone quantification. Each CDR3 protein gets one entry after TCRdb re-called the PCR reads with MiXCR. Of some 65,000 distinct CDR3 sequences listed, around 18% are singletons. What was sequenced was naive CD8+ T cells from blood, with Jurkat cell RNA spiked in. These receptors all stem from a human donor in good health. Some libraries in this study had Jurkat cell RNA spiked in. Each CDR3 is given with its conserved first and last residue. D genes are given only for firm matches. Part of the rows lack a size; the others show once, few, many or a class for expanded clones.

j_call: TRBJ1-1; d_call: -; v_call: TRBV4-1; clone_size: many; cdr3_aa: CASAQGFGTEAFF; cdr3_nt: TGCGCCAGCGCACAGGGTTTTGGCACTGAAGCTTTCTTT
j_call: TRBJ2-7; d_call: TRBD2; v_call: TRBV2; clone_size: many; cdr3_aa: CASSSTSGSSYEQYF; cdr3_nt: TGTGCCAGCAGTTCGACTAGCGGGAGCTCCTACGAGCAGTACTTC
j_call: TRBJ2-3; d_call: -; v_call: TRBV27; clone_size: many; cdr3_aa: CASRRGDTQYF; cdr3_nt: TGTGCCAGCAGACGGGGAGATACGCAGTATTTT
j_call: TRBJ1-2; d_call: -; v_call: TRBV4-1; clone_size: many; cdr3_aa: CASSQAPGLFYGYTF; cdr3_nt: TGCGCCAGCAGCCAGGCTCCGGGGCTCTTCTATGGCTACACCTTC
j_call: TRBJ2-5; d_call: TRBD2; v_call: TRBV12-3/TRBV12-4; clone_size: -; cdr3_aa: CASSSRTSGPQETQYF; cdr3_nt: TGTGCCAGCAGTTCACGGACTAGCGGGCCCCAAGAGACCCAGTACTTC
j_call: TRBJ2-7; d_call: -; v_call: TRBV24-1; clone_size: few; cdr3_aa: CATSDSSSSYEQYF; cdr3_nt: TGTGCCACCAGTGATTCCAGCAGCTCCTACGAGCAGTACTTC
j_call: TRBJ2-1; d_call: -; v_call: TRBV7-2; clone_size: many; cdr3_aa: CASSLSSYNEQFF; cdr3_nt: TGTGCCAGCAGCTTGAGCTCCTACAATGAGCAGTTCTTC
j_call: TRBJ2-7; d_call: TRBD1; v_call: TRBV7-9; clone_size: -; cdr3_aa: CASSITGDEQYF; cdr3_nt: TGTGCCAGCAGCATAACAGGGGACGAGCAGTACTTC
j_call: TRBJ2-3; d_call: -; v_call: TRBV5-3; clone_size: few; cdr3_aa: CASRPLGDTQYF; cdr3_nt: TGTGCCAGCAGACCCTTGGGGGATACGCAGTATTTT
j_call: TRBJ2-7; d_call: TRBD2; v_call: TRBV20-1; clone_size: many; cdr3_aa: CSAKSLAGVWRYEQYF; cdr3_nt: TGCAGTGCCAAGAGCCTAGCGGGAGTCTGGCGCTACGAGCAGTACTTC
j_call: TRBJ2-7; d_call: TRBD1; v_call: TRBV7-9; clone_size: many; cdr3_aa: CASSFKGARDEQYF; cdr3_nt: TGTGCCAGCAGCTTTAAGGGGGCGCGGGACGAGCAGTACTTC
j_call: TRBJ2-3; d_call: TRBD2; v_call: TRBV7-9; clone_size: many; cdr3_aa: CASSLARLAGPTDTQYF; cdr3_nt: TGTGCCAGCAGCTTAGCGCGGCTAGCGGGACCCACAGATACGCAGTATTTT
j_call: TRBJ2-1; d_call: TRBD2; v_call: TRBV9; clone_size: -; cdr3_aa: CASSGAELAGYNEQFF; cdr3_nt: TGTGCCAGCAGCGGGGCCGAACTAGCGGGATACAATGAGCAGTTCTTC
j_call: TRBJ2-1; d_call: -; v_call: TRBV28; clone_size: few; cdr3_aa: CASSSTEHGEFF; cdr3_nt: TGTGCCAGCAGTTCGACAGAGCATGGGGAGTTCTTC
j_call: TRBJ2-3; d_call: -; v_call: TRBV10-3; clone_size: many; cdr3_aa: CAISEWDSGTDTQYF; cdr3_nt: TGTGCCATCAGTGAATGGGACTCGGGCACAGATACGCAGTATTTT
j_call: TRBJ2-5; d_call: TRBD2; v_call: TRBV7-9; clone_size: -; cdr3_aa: CAGTEKPGTSGRAEATQYF; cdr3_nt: TGTGCCGGCACCGAGAAACCGGGGACTAGCGGGAGGGCCGAGGCGACCCAGTACTTC
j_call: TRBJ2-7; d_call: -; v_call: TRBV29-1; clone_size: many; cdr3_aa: CSVHRGSFYDEQYF; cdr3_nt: TGCAGCGTACATCGCGGGTCCTTTTATGACGAGCAGTACTTC
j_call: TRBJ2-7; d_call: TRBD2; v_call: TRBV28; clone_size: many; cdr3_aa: CASSPRGTRSYEQYF; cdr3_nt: TGTGCCAGCAGTCCGCGGGGGACTCGCTCCTACGAGCAGTACTTC
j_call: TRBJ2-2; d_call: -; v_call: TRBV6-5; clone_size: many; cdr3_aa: CASSYEYRTLWTGELFF; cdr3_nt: TGTGCCAGCAGTTACGAGTATAGGACACTTTGGACCGGGGAGCTGTTTTTT
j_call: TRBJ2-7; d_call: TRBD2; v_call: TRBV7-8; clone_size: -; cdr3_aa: CASRGAGDEQYF; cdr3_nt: TGTGCCAGCCGCGGGGCGGGAGATGAGCAGTACTTC
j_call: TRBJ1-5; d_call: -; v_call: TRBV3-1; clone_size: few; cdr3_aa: CASSQMGPEGDQPQHF; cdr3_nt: TGTGCCAGCAGCCAAATGGGACCGGAGGGGGATCAGCCCCAGCATTTT
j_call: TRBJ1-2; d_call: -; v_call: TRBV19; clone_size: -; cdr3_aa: CASSIGGLSSYGYTF; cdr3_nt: TGTGCCAGTAGTATAGGGGGCCTTTCCTCCTATGGCTACACCTTC
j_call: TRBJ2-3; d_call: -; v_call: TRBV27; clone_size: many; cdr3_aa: CASTLGGQSTDTQYF; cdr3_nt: TGTGCCAGCACCCTGGGGGGGCAGAGCACAGATACGCAGTATTTT
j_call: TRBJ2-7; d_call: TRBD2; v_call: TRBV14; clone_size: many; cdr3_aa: CASCLLTSGAYEQYF; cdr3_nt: TGTGCCAGCTGCCTCCTGACTAGCGGAGCCTACGAGCAGTACTTC
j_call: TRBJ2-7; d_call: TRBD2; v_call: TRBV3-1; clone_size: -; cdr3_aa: CASSLTSGGLYEQYF; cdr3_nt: TGTGCCAGCAGCCTGACTAGCGGGGGTCTCTACGAGCAGTACTTC
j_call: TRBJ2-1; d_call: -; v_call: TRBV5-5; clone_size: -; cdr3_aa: CASSTRHNEQFF; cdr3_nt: TGTGCCAGCAGCACAAGGCACAATGAGCAGTTCTTC
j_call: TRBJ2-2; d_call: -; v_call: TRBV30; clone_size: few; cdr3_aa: CAGGGGAGELFF; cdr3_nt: TGTGCCGGGGGGGGCGGGGCCGGGGAGCTGTTTTTT
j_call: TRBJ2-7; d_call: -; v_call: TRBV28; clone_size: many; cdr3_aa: CAISVTPAAEQYF; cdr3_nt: TGTGCCATCTCTGTGACTCCGGCCGCCGAGCAGTACTTC
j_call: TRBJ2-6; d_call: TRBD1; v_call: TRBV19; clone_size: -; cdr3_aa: CASSIVGQGIGPTGANVLTF; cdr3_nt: TGTGCCAGTAGTATAGTGGGACAGGGTATTGGTCCGACTGGGGCCAACGTCCTGACTTTC
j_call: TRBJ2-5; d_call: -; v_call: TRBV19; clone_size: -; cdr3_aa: CASSYPWEETQYF; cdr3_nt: TGTGCCAGTAGTTATCCTTGGGAAGAGACCCAGTACTTC
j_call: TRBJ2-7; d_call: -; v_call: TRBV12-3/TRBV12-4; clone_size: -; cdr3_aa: CASSFGDQYEQYF; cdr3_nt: TGTGCCAGCAGTTTCGGAGATCAATACGAGCAGTACTTC
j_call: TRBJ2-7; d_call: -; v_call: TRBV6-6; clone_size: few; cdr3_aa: CAGSHGPYYEQYF; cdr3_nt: TGTGCCGGATCGCACGGACCGTACTACGAGCAGTACTTC
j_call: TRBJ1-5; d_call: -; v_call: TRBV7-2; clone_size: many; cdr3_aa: CASSLMDQPQHF; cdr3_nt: TGTGCCAGCAGCTTAATGGATCAGCCCCAGCATTTT
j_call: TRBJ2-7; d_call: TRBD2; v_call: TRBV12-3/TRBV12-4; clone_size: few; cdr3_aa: CASSSGLASEQYF; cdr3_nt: TGTGCCAGCAGTTCGGGACTAGCGAGCGAGCAGTACTTC
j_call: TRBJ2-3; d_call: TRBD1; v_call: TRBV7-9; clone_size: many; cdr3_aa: CASSSSDRELDTQYF; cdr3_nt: TGTGCCAGCAGCTCCTCAGACAGGGAGCTTGATACGCAGTATTTT
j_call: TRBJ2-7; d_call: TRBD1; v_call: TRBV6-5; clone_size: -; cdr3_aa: CASSWPGQGTYEQYF; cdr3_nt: TGTGCCAGCAGTTGGCCGGGACAGGGGACCTACGAGCAGTACTTC
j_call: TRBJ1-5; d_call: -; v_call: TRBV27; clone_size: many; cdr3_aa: CASSVSVEGNQPQHF; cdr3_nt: TGTGCCAGCAGTGTGAGCGTCGAGGGCAATCAGCCCCAGCATTTT
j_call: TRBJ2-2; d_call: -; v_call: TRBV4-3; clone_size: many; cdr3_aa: CASSQGSRGAGSYAGELFF; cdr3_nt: TGCGCCAGCAGCCAAGGTTCAAGGGGGGCAGGGTCTTACGCCGGGGAGCTGTTTTTT
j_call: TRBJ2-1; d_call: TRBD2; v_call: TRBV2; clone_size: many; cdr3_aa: CAQRSRVGGEREGLSYNEQFF; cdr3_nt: TGTGCCCAGAGAAGCAGGGTGGGAGGGGAGCGGGAGGGCCTCTCCTACAATGAGCAGTTCTTC
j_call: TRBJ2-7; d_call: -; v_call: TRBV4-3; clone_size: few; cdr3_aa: CASSQERLGTHYEQYF; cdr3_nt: TGCGCCAGCAGCCAAGAAAGGCTCGGCACCCACTACGAGCAGTACTTC
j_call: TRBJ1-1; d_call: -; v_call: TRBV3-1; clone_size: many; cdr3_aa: CASSHEVNTEAFF; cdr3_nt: TGTGCCAGCAGCCACGAGGTGAACACTGAAGCTTTCTTT
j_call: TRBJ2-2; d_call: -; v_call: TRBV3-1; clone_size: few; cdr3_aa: CASSQPLYNTGELFF; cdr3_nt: TGTGCCAGCAGCCAACCTCTCTACAACACCGGGGAGCTGTTTTTT
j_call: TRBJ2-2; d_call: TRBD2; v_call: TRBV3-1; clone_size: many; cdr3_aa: CASSSDVLAEKNTGELFF; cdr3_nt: TGTGCCAGCAGCTCAGACGTACTAGCGGAGAAGAACACCGGGGAGCTGTTTTTT
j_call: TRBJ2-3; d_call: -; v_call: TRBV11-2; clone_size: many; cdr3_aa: CASSWGVDTQYF; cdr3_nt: TGTGCCAGCAGCTGGGGGGTAGATACGCAGTATTTT
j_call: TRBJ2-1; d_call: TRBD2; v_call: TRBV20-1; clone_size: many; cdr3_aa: CSGVRREARNEQFF; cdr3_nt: TGCAGTGGTGTCCGCCGGGAGGCCCGCAATGAGCAGTTCTTC
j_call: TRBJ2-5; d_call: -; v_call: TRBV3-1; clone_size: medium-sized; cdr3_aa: CASSQDQGPTRQTQYF; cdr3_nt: TGTGCCAGCAGCCAAGATCAGGGACCCACCAGGCAGACCCAGTACTTC
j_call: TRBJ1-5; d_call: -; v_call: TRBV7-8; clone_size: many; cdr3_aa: CASSGGVRQPQHF; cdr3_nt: TGTGCCAGCAGCGGGGGGGTTAGACAGCCCCAGCATTTT
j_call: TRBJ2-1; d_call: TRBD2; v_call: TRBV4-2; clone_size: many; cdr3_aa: CASSQETGGFYNEQFF; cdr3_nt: TGTGCCAGCAGCCAAGAAACGGGAGGCTTCTACAATGAGCAGTTCTTC
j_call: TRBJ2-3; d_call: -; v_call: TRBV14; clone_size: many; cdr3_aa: CASSQVPADTQYF; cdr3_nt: TGTGCCAGCAGCCAAGTGCCGGCAGATACGCAGTATTTT
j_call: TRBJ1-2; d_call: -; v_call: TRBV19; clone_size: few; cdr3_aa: CASSIPGGMYGYTF; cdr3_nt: TGTGCCAGTAGTATACCAGGCGGGATGTATGGCTACACCTTC
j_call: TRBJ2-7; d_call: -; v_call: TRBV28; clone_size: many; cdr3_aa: CASSPTGSPSYEQYF; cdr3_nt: TGTGCCAGCAGCCCAACAGGATCCCCCTCCTACGAGCAGTACTTC
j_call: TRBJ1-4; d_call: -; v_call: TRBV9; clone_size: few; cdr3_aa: CASSARQVTNEKLFF; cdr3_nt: TGTGCCAGCAGCGCCAGACAGGTGACTAATGAAAAACTGTTTTTT